This TCR beta chain was sequenced during a study of CD8+CD57+ T cells in acquired aplastic anemia. Overall study: Sorted CD4+ and CD8+ cells yielded DNA averaging about 3.1 ug. Study-level results: Patient and control CD8+ Simpson's diversity was not significantly different.

Remarks on this clonotype: Antigen unknown.

TCR beta VDJ and CDR3 profiles were obtained from a genomic DNA template. TCRdb passed the reads through MiXCR, listing each CDR3 protein once. The sample lists tens of thousands of distinct CDR3 sequences, 65% to 70% occurring once. The CDR3 spans 15 residues. The J segment lost 6 bases and the V segment lost 5 bases, leaving 10 bases of the junction unmatched. Germline-derived CDR1 and CDR2 are SEHNR and FQNEAQ (reference sequence). The chain employs TRBV7-9 and TRBJ2-7; 10 bases fit TRBD1. The sequence was collected from a human donor in good health, serving as a control. The specimen was sorted CD4+, CD8+, or CD8+CD57+ T cells (not recorded which) from PBMCs. CDR3 nucleotides: TGTGCCAGCAGCCCAACCGGGACAGGGGACTCCGAGCAGTACTTC. It encodes CASSPTGTGDSEQYF.